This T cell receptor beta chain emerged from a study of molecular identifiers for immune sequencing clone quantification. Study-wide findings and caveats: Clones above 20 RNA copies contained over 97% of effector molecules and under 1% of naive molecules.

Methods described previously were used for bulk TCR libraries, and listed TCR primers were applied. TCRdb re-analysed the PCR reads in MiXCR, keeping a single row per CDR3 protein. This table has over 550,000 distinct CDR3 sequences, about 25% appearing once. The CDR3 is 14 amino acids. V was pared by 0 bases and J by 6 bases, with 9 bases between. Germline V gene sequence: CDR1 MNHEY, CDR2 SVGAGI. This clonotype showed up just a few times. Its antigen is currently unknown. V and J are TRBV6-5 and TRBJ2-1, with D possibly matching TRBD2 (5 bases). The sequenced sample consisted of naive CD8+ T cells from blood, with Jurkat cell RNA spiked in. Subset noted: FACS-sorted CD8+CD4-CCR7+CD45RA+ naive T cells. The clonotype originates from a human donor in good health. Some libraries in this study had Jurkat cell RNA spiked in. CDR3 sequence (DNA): TGTGCCAGCAGTTACTCCCGGGGTTTCAATGAGCAGTTCTTC. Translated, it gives CASSYSRGFNEQFF.